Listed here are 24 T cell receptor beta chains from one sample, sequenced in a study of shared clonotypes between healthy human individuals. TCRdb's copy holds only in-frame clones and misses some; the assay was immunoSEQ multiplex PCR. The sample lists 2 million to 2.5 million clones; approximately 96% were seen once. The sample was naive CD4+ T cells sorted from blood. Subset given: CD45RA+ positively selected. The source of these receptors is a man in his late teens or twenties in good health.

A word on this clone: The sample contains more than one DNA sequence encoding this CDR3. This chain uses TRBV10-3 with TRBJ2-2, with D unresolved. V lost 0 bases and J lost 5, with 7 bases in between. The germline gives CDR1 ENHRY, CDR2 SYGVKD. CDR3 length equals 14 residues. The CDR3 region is CAISESMGTGELFF. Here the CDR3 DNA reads TGTGCCATCAGTGAGTCGATGGGTACCGGGGAGCTGTTTTTT.

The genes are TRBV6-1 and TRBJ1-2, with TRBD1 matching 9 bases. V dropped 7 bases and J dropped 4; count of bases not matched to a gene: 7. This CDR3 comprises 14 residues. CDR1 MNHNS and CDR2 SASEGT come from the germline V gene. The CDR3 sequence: CASTLTGGSYGYTF. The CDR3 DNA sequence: TGTGCCAGCACCTTAACAGGGGGCAGCTATGGCTACACCTTC.

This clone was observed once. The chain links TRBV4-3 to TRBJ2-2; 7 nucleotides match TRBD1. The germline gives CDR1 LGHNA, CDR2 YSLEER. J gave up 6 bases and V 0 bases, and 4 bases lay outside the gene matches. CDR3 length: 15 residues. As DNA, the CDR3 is TGCGCCAGCAGCCAAGAGACAGGGATACCCGGGGAGCTGTTTTTT. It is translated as CASSQETGIPGELFF.

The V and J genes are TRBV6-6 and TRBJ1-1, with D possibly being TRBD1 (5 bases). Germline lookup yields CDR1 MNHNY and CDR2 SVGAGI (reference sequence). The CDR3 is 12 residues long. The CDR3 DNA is TGTGCTCACGAGGGGATGAACACTGAAGCTTTCTTT. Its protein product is CAHEGMNTEAFF.

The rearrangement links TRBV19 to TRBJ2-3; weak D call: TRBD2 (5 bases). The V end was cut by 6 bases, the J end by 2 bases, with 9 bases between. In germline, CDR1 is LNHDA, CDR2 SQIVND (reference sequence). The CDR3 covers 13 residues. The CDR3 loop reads CASSQDYTDTQYF. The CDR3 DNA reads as TGTGCCAGTAGCCAAGACTACACAGATACGCAGTATTTT. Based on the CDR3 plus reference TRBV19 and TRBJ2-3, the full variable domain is DGGITQSPKYLFRKEGQNVTLSCEQNLNHDAMYWYRQDPGQGLRLIYYSQIVNDFQKGDIAEGYSVSREKKESFPLTVTSAQKNPTAFYLCASSQDYTDTQYFGPGTRLTVL.

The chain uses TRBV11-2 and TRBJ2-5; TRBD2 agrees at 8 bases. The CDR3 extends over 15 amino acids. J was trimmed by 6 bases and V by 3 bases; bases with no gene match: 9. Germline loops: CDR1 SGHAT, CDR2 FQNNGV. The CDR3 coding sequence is TGTGCCAGCAGCTTTGGGCAAGCGGGAGAAAAGACCCAGTACTTC. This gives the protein CASSFGQAGEKTQYF. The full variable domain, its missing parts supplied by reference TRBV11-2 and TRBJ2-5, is EAGVAQSPRYKIIEKRQSVAFWCNPISGHATLYWYQQILGQGPKLLIQFQNNGVVDDSQLPKDRFSAERLKGVDSTLKIQPAKLEDSAVYLCASSFGQAGEKTQYFGPGTRLLVL.

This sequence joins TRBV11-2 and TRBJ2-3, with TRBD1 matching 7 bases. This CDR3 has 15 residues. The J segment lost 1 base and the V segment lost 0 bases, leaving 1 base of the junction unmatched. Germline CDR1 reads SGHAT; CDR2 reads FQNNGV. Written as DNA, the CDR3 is TGTGCCAGCAGCTTAGAGGGGACAGGCACAGATACGCAGTATTTT. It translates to CASSLEGTGTDTQYF.

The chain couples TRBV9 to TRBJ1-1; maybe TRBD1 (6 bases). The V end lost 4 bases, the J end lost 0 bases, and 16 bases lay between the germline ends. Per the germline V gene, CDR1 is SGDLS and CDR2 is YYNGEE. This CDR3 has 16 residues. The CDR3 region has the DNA TGTGCCAGCAGCCCGAGGGCGACAGGACTGAACACTGAAGCTTTCTTT. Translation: CASSPRATGLNTEAFF.

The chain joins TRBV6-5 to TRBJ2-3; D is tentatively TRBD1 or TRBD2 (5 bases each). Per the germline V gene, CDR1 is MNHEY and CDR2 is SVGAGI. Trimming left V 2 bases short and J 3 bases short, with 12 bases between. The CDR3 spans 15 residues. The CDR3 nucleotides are TGTGCCAGCAGTTACGAGGGAAAGGGGACAGATACGCAGTATTTT. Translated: CASSYEGKGTDTQYF.

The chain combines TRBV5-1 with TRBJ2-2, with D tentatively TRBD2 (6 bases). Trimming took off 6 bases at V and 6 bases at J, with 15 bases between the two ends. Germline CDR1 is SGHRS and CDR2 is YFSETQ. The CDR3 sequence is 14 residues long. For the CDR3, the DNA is TGCGCCAGCAAATGGGACTCCCCCCCCGGGGAGCTGTTTTTT. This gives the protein CASKWDSPPGELFF.

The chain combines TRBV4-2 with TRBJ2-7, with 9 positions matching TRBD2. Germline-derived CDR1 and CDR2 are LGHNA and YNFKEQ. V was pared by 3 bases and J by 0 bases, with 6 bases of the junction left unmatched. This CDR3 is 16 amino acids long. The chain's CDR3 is CASSHLLAGYSYEQYF. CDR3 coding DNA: TGTGCCAGCAGCCATTTACTAGCGGGTTACTCCTACGAGCAGTACTTC.

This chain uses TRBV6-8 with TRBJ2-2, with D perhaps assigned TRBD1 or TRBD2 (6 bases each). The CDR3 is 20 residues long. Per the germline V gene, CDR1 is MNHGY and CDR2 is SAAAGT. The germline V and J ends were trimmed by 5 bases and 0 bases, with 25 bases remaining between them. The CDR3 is CASSRGTTTDEFTNTGELFF. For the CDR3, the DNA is TGTGCCAGCAGTCGGGGGACAACTACGGACGAATTTACGAACACCGGGGAGCTGTTTTTT.

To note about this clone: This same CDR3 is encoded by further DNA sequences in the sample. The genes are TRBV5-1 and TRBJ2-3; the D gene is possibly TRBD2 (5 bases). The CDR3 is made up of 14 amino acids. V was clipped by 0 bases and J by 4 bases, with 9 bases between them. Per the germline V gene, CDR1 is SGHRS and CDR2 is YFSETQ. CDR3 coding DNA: TGCGCCAGCAGCTTGGAGGGAGTCCCAGATACGCAGTATTTT. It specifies CASSLEGVPDTQYF.

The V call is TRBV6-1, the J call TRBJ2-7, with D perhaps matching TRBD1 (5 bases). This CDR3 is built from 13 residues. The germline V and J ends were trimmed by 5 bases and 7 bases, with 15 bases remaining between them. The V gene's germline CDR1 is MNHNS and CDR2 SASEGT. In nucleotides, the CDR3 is TGTGCCAGCAGTATGACTGGGGCTCGGGAGCAGTACTTC. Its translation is CASSMTGAREQYF.

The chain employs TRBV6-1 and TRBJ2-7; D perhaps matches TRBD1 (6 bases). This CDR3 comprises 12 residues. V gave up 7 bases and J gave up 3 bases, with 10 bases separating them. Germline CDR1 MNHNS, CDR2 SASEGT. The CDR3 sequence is CASMGAVYEQYF. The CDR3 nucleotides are TGTGCCAGCATGGGGGCAGTCTACGAGCAGTACTTC.

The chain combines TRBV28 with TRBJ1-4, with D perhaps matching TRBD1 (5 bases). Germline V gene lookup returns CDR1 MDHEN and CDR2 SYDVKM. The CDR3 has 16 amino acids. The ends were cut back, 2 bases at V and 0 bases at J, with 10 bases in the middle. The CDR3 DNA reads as TGTGCCAGCAGTTTAGGAGGGGACGCAACTAATGAAAAACTGTTTTTT. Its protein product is CASSLGGDATNEKLFF.

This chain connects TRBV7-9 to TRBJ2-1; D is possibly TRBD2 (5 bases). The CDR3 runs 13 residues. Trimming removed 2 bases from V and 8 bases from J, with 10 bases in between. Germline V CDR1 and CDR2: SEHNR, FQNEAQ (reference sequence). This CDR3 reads CASSLRGLDEQFF. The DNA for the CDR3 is TGTGCCAGCAGCTTAAGAGGGTTGGATGAGCAGTTCTTC.

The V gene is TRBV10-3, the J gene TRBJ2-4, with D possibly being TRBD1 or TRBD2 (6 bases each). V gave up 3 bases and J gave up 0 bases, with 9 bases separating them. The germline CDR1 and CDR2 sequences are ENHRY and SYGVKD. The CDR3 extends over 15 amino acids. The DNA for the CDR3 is TGTGCCATCAGTGACGGGGGCCTAGCCAAAAACATTCAGTACTTC. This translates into CAISDGGLAKNIQYF.

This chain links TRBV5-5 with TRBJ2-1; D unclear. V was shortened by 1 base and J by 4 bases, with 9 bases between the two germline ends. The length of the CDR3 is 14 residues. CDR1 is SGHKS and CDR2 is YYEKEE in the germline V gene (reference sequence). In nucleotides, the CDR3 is TGTGCCAGCAGCTTGCTTCCGGTTTACAATGAGCAGTTCTTC. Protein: CASSLLPVYNEQFF. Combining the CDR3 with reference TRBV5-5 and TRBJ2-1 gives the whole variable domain DAGVTQSPTHLIKTRGQQVTLRCSPISGHKSVSWYQQVLGQGPQFIFQYYEKEERGRGNFPDRFSARQFPNYSSELNVNALLLGDSALYLCASSLLPVYNEQFFGPGTRLTVL.

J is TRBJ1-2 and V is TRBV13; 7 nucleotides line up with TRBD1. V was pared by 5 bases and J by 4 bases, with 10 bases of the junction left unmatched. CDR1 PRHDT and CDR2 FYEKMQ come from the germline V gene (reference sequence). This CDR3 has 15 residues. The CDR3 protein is CASSTQQGRAYGYTF. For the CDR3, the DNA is TGTGCCAGCAGCACCCAACAGGGGAGGGCCTATGGCTACACCTTC.

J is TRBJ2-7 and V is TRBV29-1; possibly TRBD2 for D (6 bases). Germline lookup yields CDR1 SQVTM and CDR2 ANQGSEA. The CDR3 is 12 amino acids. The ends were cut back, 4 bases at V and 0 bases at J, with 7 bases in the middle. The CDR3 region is CSVVEGSYEQYF. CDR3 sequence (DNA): TGCAGCGTTGTGGAGGGCTCCTACGAGCAGTACTTC.

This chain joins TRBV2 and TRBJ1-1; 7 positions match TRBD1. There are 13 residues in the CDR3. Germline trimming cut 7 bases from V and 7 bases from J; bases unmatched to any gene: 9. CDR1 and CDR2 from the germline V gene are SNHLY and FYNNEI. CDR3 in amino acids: CASKKTGMGEAFF. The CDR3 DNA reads TGTGCCAGCAAGAAGACAGGGATGGGTGAAGCTTTCTTT.

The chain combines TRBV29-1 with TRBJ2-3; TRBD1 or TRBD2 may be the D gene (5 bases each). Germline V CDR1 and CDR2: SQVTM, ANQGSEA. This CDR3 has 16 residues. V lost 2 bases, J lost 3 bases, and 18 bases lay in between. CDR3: CSVETGGSFRTDTQYF. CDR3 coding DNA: TGCAGCGTTGAAACTGGGGGATCTTTTCGGACAGATACGCAGTATTTT.

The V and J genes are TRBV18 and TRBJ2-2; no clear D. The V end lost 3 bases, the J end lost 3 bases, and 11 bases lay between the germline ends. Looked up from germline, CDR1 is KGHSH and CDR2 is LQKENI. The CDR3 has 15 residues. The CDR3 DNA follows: TGTGCCAGCTCACCCTGGAAACCGGACACCGGGGAGCTGTTTTTT. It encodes CASSPWKPDTGELFF.